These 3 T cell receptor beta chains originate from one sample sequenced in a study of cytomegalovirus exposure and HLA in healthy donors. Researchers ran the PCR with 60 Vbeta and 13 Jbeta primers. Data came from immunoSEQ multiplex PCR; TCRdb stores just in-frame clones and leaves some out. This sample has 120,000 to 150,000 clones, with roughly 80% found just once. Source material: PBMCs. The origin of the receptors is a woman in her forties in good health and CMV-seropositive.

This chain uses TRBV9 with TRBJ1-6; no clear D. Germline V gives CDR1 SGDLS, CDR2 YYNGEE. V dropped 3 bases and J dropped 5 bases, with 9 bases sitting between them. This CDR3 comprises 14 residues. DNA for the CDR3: TGTGCCAGCAGCGCCCTAGGTGATAATTCACCCCTCCACTTT. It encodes CASSALGDNSPLHF.

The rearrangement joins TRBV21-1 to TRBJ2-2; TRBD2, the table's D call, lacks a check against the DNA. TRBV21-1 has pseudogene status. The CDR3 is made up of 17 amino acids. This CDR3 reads CASSHDSSGANTGELFF. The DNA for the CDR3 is TGTGCCAGCAGCCATGATTCTAGCGGGGCGAACACCGGGGAGCTGTTTTTT.

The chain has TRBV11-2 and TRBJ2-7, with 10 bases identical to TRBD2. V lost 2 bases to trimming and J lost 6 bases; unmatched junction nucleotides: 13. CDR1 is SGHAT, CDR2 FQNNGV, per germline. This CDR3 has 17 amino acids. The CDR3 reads CASSLRFQRGGLAEQYF. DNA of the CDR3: TGTGCCAGCAGCTTACGGTTCCAGCGGGGGGGCCTAGCCGAGCAGTACTTC.